Each of the 25 T cell receptor beta chains below was sequenced from the same sample in a study of CD8 T cells in Susac syndrome. An input of 0.5 to 1 ug of RNA was subjected to reverse transcription using random hexamers. In TCRdb, the immunoSEQ multiplex PCR reads were re-called with MiXCR into one record per CDR3 protein. In the table there are roughly 400,000 distinct CDR3 sequences, approximately 89% of which are singletons. Sequenced input: CD8+ T cells from PBMCs. The receptors were sampled from a human donor with multiple sclerosis.

This chain uses TRBV27 with TRBJ2-7, with 7 bases aligning to TRBD2. V was clipped by 0 bases and J by 5 bases; unmatched bases: 4. The germline gives CDR1 MNHEY, CDR2 SMNVEV (reference sequence). The CDR3 runs 14 residues. The CDR3 spells CASSLSGGPNEQYF. DNA for the CDR3: TGTGCCAGCAGTTTATCGGGAGGGCCCAACGAGCAGTACTTC.

This chain links TRBV4-1 with TRBJ2-4, with 9 positions matching TRBD1. J was trimmed by 15 bases and V by 5 bases; bases with no gene match: 8. Germline V gives CDR1 MGHRA, CDR2 YSYEKL. This CDR3 has 12 amino acids. CDR3 nucleotide sequence: TGCGCCAGCAGCTCGTGGACAGGGGAGACGTACTTC. Its protein is CASSSWTGETYF.

This clonotype was counted a single time. J is TRBJ1-3 and V is TRBV2; D is undetermined. Looked up from germline, CDR1 is SNHLY and CDR2 is FYNNEI. V gave up 5 bases and J gave up 0 bases, with 11 bases separating them. The CDR3 spans 15 residues. The CDR3 DNA is TGTGCCAGCAGTAGGTATAAAGGCTCTGGAAACACCATATATTTT. Translated, it gives CASSRYKGSGNTIYF.

The gene calls are TRBV19 and TRBJ1-1; D call uncertain. CDR1 LNHDA and CDR2 SQIVND come from the germline V gene (reference sequence). The V end was cut by 7 bases, the J end by 7 bases, with 7 bases between. The CDR3 loop spans 10 amino acids. This CDR3 is CASKQREAFF. CDR3 coding DNA: TGTGCCAGTAAACAGCGTGAAGCTTTCTTT.

The chain employs TRBV5-1 and TRBJ2-7; maybe TRBD1 (5 bases). This CDR3 contains 15 residues. V dropped 4 bases and J dropped 6 bases, with 20 bases sitting between them. Germline-derived CDR1 and CDR2 are SGHRS and YFSETQ. This CDR3 reads CASSGVNQGKREQYF. The DNA for the CDR3 is TGCGCCAGCAGCGGGGTGAACCAGGGAAAGCGCGAGCAGTACTTC.

The rearrangement joins TRBV4-1 to TRBJ1-1, with a tentative D call TRBD1 (6 bases). Trimming stripped 4 bases from V and 8 bases from J, with 14 bases between. The CDR3 extends over 13 amino acids. Germline CDR1 and CDR2: MGHRA and YSYEKL. The CDR3 region has the DNA TGCGCCAGCAGCCGACAGGACAGTGCCGAAGCTTTCTTT. Translation: CASSRQDSAEAFF.

The chain carries TRBV5-4 and TRBJ1-6; D not resolved. The CDR3 has 13 amino acids. V gave up 0 bases and J gave up 7 bases, with 5 bases separating them. Germline V gives CDR1 SGHNT, CDR2 YYREEE (reference sequence). In DNA form, the CDR3 reads TGTGCCAGCAGCTTGGAGGTAAATTCACCCCTCCACTTT. Translated, it gives CASSLEVNSPLHF.

V usage is TRBV27 and J usage is TRBJ2-7; 8 positions agree with TRBD1. The junction had 7 bases not matched to a gene; V was cut back by 6 bases and J by 0 bases. The CDR3 runs 15 residues. Germline V gene lookup returns CDR1 MNHEY and CDR2 SMNVEV (reference sequence). The CDR3 region is CASRTLDRGSYEQYF. The CDR3 DNA is TGTGCCAGCAGGACTCTAGACAGGGGCTCCTACGAGCAGTACTTC.

This sequence joins TRBV7-8 and TRBJ2-7; D ambiguous. Trimming stripped 5 bases from V and 0 bases from J, with 20 bases between. CDR3 length: 17 amino acids. Germline CDR1 reads SGHVS; CDR2 reads FQNEAQ. CDR3 residues: CASSPEPDGRYSYEQYF. The CDR3 DNA sequence: TGTGCCAGCAGCCCCGAACCCGACGGACGGTACTCCTACGAGCAGTACTTC.

The rearrangement joins TRBV6-1 to TRBJ2-7, with 7 bases identical to TRBD1. Trimming took 7 bases from V and 4 from J; bases not matched to a gene: 4. CDR1 and CDR2 from the germline V gene are MNHNS and SASEGT. This CDR3 is built from 12 residues. The CDR3 region is CASIGGQYEQYF. The CDR3 DNA is TGTGCCAGCATAGGGGGACAGTACGAGCAGTACTTC.

This CDR3 reads CASGLFTYEQYF. As DNA, the CDR3 is TGTGCCAGCGGACTCTTTACCTACGAGCAGTACTTC. The V and J genes are TRBV27 and TRBJ2-7; a possible D gene is TRBD2 (5 bases). V was cut by 8 bases and J by 2 bases, with 10 bases left in between. The germline gives CDR1 MNHEY, CDR2 SMNVEV (reference sequence). There are 12 residues in the CDR3.

The J gene is TRBJ2-7, the V gene TRBV6-1; D perhaps matches TRBD1 (6 bases). Trimming pared 0 bases from V and 3 bases from J, leaving 9 bases between. CDR3 length: 14 residues. Germline V gene lookup returns CDR1 MNHNS and CDR2 SASEGT. CDR3 sequence: CASSEADRDYEQYF. CDR3 sequence (DNA): TGTGCCAGCAGTGAAGCGGACAGAGACTACGAGCAGTACTTC.

This clonotype was detected only once. V usage is TRBV30 and J usage is TRBJ1-2, with D unclear. The CDR3 covers 11 residues. Germline CDR1 is GTSNPN and CDR2 is SVGIG (reference sequence). The V end was cut by 3 bases, the J end by 3 bases, with 5 bases between. Here the CDR3 DNA reads TGTGCCTGGAGGGAATACTATGGCTACACCTTC. Residues: CAWREYYGYTF.

The chain links TRBV5-1 to TRBJ1-1; no definite D call. Looked up from germline, CDR1 is SGHRS and CDR2 is YFSETQ. The CDR3 loop spans 14 amino acids. Trimming removed 0 bases from V and 6 bases from J, with 12 bases in between. The CDR3 bases are TGCGCCAGCAGCTTGGGGTGGGCCCCCTCTGAAGCTTTCTTT. Translating it yields CASSLGWAPSEAFF. The whole variable domain, filled in from reference TRBV5-1 and TRBJ1-1, reads KAGVTQTPRYLIKTRGQQVTLSCSPISGHRSVSWYQQTPGQGLQFLFEYFSETQRNKGNFPGRFSGRQFSNSRSEMNVSTLELGDSALYLCASSLGWAPSEAFFGQGTRLTVV.

V and J are TRBV6-1 and TRBJ2-3, with 7 bases aligning to TRBD1. Losses at the gene ends were 6 bases for V and 1 base for J; bases not matched to a gene: 13. The germline V gene has CDR1 MNHNS and CDR2 SASEGT. CDR3 length: 17 residues. This chain's CDR3 is CASSDPGTVDRTDTQYF. Written as DNA, the CDR3 is TGTGCCAGCAGCGACCCAGGGACAGTGGACCGCACAGATACGCAGTATTTT.

The chain has TRBV10-3 and TRBJ2-7; D remains ambiguous. Germline V gene lookup returns CDR1 ENHRY and CDR2 SYGVKD. The CDR3 covers 13 residues. V was trimmed by 4 bases and J by 1 base, leaving 8 bases between them. The CDR3 sequence is CAISVDVSYEQYF. In DNA form, the CDR3 reads TGTGCCATCAGTGTCGACGTTTCCTACGAGCAGTACTTC.

This clonotype was counted a single time. The rearrangement links TRBV24-1 to TRBJ2-1; D not resolved. The V gene's germline CDR1 is KGHDR and CDR2 SFDVKD. The ends were cut back, 5 bases at V and 6 bases at J, with 10 bases in the middle. The CDR3 runs to 13 residues. Here the CDR3 DNA reads TGTGCCACCAGTGCCGACGGTTTCAATGAGCAGTTCTTC. Amino acids: CATSADGFNEQFF.

CDR3 bases: TGTGCCAGCAGTTTAAAAGGGACAGTCATATACACAGATACGCAGTATTTT. It codes for CASSLKGTVIYTDTQYF. J is TRBJ2-3 and V is TRBV28, with 7 nucleotides matching TRBD1. V lost 2 bases, J lost 2 bases, and 10 bases stayed unmatched. Germline V gene lookup returns CDR1 MDHEN and CDR2 SYDVKM. The length of the CDR3 is 17 residues.

The V and J genes are TRBV10-3 and TRBJ1-1; TRBD1 agrees at 7 bases. The CDR3 has 15 residues. V shed 3 bases and J 0 bases; nucleotides not matched to a gene: 4. Germline-derived CDR1 and CDR2 are ENHRY and SYGVKD. DNA of the CDR3: TGTGCCATCAGTGAACCGGGACAGATGAACACTGAAGCTTTCTTT. Its translation is CAISEPGQMNTEAFF.

This chain joins TRBV7-2 and TRBJ1-2; D gene unclear. Germline assignment: CDR1 SGHTA and CDR2 FQGNSA. This CDR3 region has 15 residues. The V and J ends lost 3 bases and 6 bases respectively, with 17 bases between them. CDR3 in amino acids: CASSFVAGIVHGYTF. Written as DNA, the CDR3 is TGTGCCAGCAGCTTCGTAGCGGGTATAGTTCATGGCTACACCTTC.

CDR3 DNA sequence: TGTGCCAGCAGGAACTCGGCTAGCGGTGAGCAGTTCTTC. Protein sequence: CASRNSASGEQFF. V and J are TRBV27 and TRBJ2-1; 7 bases fit TRBD2. The germline V gene encodes CDR1 MNHEY and CDR2 SMNVEV (reference sequence). CDR3 length equals 13 residues. With V trimmed by 6 bases and J by 9 bases, 8 bases remained unmatched.

The genes are TRBV5-4 and TRBJ2-1; D tentatively fits TRBD1 or TRBD2 (5 bases each). Germline V gives CDR1 SGHNT, CDR2 YYREEE (reference sequence). Trimming pared 7 bases from V and 0 bases from J, leaving 8 bases between. CDR3 size: 13 residues. The CDR3 DNA sequence: TGTGCCAGCGGGGGAAACTCCTACAATGAGCAGTTCTTC. Protein sequence: CASGGNSYNEQFF.

This rearrangement joins TRBV28 to TRBJ2-3; D is uncertain. The V end lost 2 bases, the J end lost 1 base, and 7 bases lay between the germline ends. The germline V gene has CDR1 MDHEN and CDR2 SYDVKM. The CDR3 contains 14 residues. The DNA of the CDR3 is TGTGCCAGCAGTTTAGTCGAGGGCACAGATACGCAGTATTTT. This gives the protein CASSLVEGTDTQYF.

The chain links TRBV30 to TRBJ1-1; no clear D. In germline, CDR1 is GTSNPN, CDR2 SVGIG (reference sequence). The CDR3 totals 12 residues. The V and J ends lost 4 bases and 3 bases respectively, with 9 bases between them. CDR3 sequence reads: CAWIRVDTEAFF. As DNA, the CDR3 is TGTGCCTGGATTAGGGTGGACACTGAAGCTTTCTTT.

The chain couples TRBV21-1 to TRBJ2-6; the D call TRBD1 from the table was never checked on the DNA. TRBV21-1 has pseudogene status. The CDR3 extends over 17 amino acids. The DNA for the CDR3 is TGTGCCAGCAGCCCCCGTACCGGGGACTCTGGGGCCAACGTCCTGACTTTC. Amino acid sequence: CASSPRTGDSGANVLTF.